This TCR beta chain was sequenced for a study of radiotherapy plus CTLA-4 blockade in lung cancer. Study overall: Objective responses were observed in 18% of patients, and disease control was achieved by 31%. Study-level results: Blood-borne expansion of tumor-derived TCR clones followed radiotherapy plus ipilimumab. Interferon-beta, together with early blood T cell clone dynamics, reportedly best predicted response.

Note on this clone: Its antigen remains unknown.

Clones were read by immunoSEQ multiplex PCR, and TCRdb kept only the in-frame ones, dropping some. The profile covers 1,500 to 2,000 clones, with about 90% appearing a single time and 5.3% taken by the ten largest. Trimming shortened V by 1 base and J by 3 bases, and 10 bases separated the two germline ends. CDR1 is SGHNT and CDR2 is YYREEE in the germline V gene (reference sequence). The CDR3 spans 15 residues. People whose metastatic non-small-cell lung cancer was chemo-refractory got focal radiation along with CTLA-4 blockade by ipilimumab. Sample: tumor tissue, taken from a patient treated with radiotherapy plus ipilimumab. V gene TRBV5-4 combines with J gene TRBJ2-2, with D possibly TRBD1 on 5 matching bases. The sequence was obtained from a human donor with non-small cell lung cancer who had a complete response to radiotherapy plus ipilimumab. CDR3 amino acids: CASSLFQGHTGELFF. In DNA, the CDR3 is TGTGCCAGCAGCTTGTTTCAGGGTCACACCGGGGAGCTGTTTTTT.